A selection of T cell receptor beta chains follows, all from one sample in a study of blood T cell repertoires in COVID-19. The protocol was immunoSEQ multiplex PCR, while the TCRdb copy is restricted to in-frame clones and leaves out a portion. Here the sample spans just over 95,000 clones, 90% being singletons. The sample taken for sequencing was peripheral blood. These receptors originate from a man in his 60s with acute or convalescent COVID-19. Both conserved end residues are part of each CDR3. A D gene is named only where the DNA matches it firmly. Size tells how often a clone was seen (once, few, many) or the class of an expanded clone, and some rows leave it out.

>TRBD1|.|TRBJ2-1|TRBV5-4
TGTGCCAGCAGCTTGGCACGGACAGGGGGCAATGAGCAGTTCTTC
CASSLARTGGNEQFF
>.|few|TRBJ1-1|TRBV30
TGTGCCTGGAATGCGGGGTTGCGGGAAGCTTTCTTT
CAWNAGLREAFF
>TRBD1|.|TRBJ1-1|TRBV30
TGTGCCTGGAGCTTGACAGGGATGGGCACTGAAGCTTTCTTT
CAWSLTGMGTEAFF
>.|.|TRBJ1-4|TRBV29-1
TGCAGCGTGATGGACAGCCGAGCAACTAATGAAAAACTGTTTTTT
CSVMDSRATNEKLFF
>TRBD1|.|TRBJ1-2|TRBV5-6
TGTGCCAGCACCGAGACAGGGGCTCTTGTTCTTGGGGGAGGCTACACCTTC
CASTETGALVLGGGYTF
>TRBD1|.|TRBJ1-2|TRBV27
TGTGCCAGCAGTTACAGGACAGGGGGGAATGGCTACACCTTC
CASSYRTGGNGYTF
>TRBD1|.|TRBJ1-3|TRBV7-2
TGTGCCAGCAGCTCGGACAGGGGAAACACCATATATTTT
CASSSDRGNTIYF
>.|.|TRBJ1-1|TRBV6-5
TGTGCCAGCAGTCGGTATCAGGGAGGTGGTACTGAAGCTTTCTTT
CASSRYQGGGTEAFF
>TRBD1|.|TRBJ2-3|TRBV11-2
TGTGCCAGCACCCTTCAGGGGGCAGATACGCAGTATTTT
CASTLQGADTQYF
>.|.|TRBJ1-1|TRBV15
TGTGCCACCAGCTGGGGAGCAGGGGTGAACACTGAAGCTTTCTTT
CATSWGAGVNTEAFF
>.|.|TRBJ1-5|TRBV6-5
TGTGCCAGCAGCCGGACAGTAAGCAATCAGCCCCAGCATTTT
CASSRTVSNQPQHF
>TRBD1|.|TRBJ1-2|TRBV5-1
TGCGCCAGCAGCCCCGAGGGGGCCCAAGGCTCCGGCTACACCTTC
CASSPEGAQGSGYTF
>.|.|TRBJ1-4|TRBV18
TGTGCCAGCTCACCACTGCCCCCGGGGAATGAAAAACTGTTTTTT
CASSPLPPGNEKLFF
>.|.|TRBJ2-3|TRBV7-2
TGTGCCAGCAGCCCGATGGGGGGAGACACAGATACGCAGTATTTT
CASSPMGGDTDTQYF
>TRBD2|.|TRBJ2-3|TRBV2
TGTGCCACCGGGACTAGCTTCACAGATACGCAGTATTTT
CATGTSFTDTQYF
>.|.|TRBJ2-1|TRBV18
TGTGCCAGCTCACCCCCGGGGAGGAATGAGCAGTTCTTC
CASSPPGRNEQFF
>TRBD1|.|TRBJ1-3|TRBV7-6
TGTGCCAGCAGCTTGGGCAGGGGGATGACTGGAAACACCATATATTTT
CASSLGRGMTGNTIYF
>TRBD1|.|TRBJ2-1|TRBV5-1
TGCGCCAGCAGCCCCGGGACAGGGGATTACAATGAGCAGTTCTTC
CASSPGTGDYNEQFF
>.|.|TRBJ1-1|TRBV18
TGTGCCAGCTCACCACCGAACAGGGAGGGCACTGAAGCTTTCTTT
CASSPPNREGTEAFF
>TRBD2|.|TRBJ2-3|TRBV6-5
TGTGCCATTACGACTAGCGGGGGATTCAGGGATACGCAGTATTTT
CAITTSGGFRDTQYF
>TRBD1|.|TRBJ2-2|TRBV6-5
TGTGCCAGCAGCACCCGGACAGGGAACACCGGGGAGCTGTTTTTT
CASSTRTGNTGELFF
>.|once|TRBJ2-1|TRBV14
TGTGCCAGCAGCCAATCGGGGGTTAGGGGCATTTGGTTCTTC
CASSQSGVRGIWFF
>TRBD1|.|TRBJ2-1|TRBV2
TGTGCCAGCAGTGCCACGCTGGGACAGTCACAGTTCTTC
CASSATLGQSQFF
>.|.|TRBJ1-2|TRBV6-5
TGTGCCAGCACTCCAGGGGCCCCCTATGGCTACACCTTC
CASTPGAPYGYTF
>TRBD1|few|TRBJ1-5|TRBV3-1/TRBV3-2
TGTGCCAGCAGCCAAGAACAGGGGGCGAATCAGCCCCAGCATTTT
CASSQEQGANQPQHF
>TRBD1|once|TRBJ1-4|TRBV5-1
TGCGCCAGCAGCCGATCCGGGACAGAAAATGAAAAACTGTTTTTT
CASSRSGTENEKLFF
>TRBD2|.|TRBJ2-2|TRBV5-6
TGTGCGAGCCTTGGCGGGGGGCGTCAGGGAATCGGGGAGCTGTTTTTT
CASLGGGRQGIGELFF
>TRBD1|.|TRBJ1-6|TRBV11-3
TGTGCCAGCAGATCCGGGGACAGGGCGAATTCACCCCTCCACTTT
CASRSGDRANSPLHF
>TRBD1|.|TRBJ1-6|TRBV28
TGTGCCACCCCGGGACAGGGTGACTCACCCCTCCACTTT
CATPGQGDSPLHF
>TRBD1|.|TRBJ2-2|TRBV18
TGTGCCAGCTCACCCCTAGGGACAGGGAACACCGGGGAGCTGTTTTTT
CASSPLGTGNTGELFF
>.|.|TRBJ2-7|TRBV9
TGTGCCAGCAGCCCCCTGGGGAGCTCCTACGAGCAGTACTTC
CASSPLGSSYEQYF